Given below is one T cell receptor beta chain in context. It has no known antigen specificity. Base qualities were left out, and no much larger clone turns up one base away. To prepare the library, the immunoSEQ multiplex PCR assay was applied. In the authors' own workflow: A statistical classification framework was developed to diagnose cytomegalovirus status using the catalog of TCR beta chain sequences. TCRdb holds this immuneACCESS table with in-frame rearrangements only. Some clones are missing; in checked studies, unresolved V genes explain under half, and the rest has no known cause. V, J and clone size derive from that table, while D and trimming were established from the DNA sequence. The sample table lists 140,000 or so clones, roughly 87% of them with a count of one. The top ten constitute about 4.9% of the sample. The source of the sample is a study of cytomegalovirus exposure and HLA in healthy donors (dated by TCRdb to the late 2010s). Broadly, across the study: According to a later analysis, one platform produced both the roughly 110 validation repertoires and the 620 or so repertoires of the first cohort. The study aimed to test whether cataloging public T cell receptors could reveal signatures of past pathogen exposure. In addition to the first cohort of roughly 670 subjects, a separate validation cohort of 100 to 150 different subjects was used. High-throughput TCR immunosequencing, statistical association of individual TCRs with disease status, and machine learning were combined to predict cytomegalovirus infection status.

The donors belonged to the validation cohort of over a hundred subjects, which was separate from the roughly 700-subject first cohort. The CDR3 spans 13 residues, from the cysteine through the phenylalanine. The CDR3 DNA has 39 bases and is translated from base 1. For this chain, trimming is 1 base at the V end and 10 bases at the J end, and the number of junction bases without a gene match is 5. From a lookup of the germline V gene, CDR1 and CDR2 are SNHLY and FYNNEI. The study at large found these results: In vitro tests confirmed that a few of the cytomegalovirus-associated TCR beta chains recognize cytomegalovirus antigens. Subsequent analysis determined that TCRs grouped into clusters in the first cohort also showed a tendency toward co-occurrence across the 120 or so validation repertoires, and 94% of cluster scores exceeded 0. Most TCR sequences were observed very rarely across donors, whereas some public TCRs were present in many individuals. The classifier was reported to diagnose cytomegalovirus status with high specificity and sensitivity in both the original and validation cohorts. A later analysis had no HLA typing for the validation cohort, so co-occurrence there was scored across all 120 or so repertoires. In the study, 150 to 200 TCR beta chains were listed as associated with cytomegalovirus. It was suggested by the authors that the approach could potentially be generalized to other disease states and immunological phenotypes.

The chain links TRBV2 with TRBJ2-3; 7 middle bases align to TRBD2. The clonotype was recovered from a man aged 18 to 29 in good health and CMV-seropositive. Specimen: PBMCs. In nucleotides, the sequence is TGTGCCAGCAGTGAAGGGACGGGAGGTGCGCAGTATTTT. The resulting protein is CASSEGTGGAQYF.